One sample yielded the 19 T cell receptor beta chains listed below, sequenced in a study of neurological immune-mediated disorders. TCRdb itself ran the 5' RACE reads through MiXCR, one entry per CDR3 protein. Among some 15,000 distinct CDR3 sequences, 7% were seen once, and the ten largest hold roughly 24%. Sequencing used CD8+ T cells from blood. These receptors all come from a woman between 40 and 50 years old in good health.

This clonotype was detected only a few times. The chain joins TRBV5-1 to TRBJ2-3; possibly TRBD1 for D (6 bases). The V end was cut by 3 bases, the J end by 2 bases, with 13 bases between. Germline V gene lookup returns CDR1 SGHRS and CDR2 YFSETQ. The CDR3 covers 15 residues. The CDR3 spells CASSSEAGVTDTQYF. The DNA of the CDR3 is TGCGCCAGCAGCTCGGAAGCAGGGGTCACAGATACGCAGTATTTT.

This clonotype is large. V gene TRBV9 combines with J gene TRBJ2-1; 8 bases match TRBD2. Germline CDR1 SGDLS, CDR2 YYNGEE. After removal of 3 bases from V and 4 bases from J, the junction contained 9 bases not matched to a gene. The CDR3 runs 16 residues. This chain's CDR3 is CASSAPGGGLYNEQFF. CDR3 in DNA: TGTGCCAGCAGCGCCCCGGGCGGGGGGCTTTACAATGAGCAGTTCTTC.

This sequence joins TRBV6-6 and TRBJ2-7, with TRBD2 matching over 8 bases. The V and J ends lost 4 bases and 3 bases, in that order; junction bases with no gene match: 2. Germline-derived CDR1 and CDR2 are MNHNY and SVGAGI (reference sequence). The CDR3 loop spans 13 amino acids. This CDR3 reads CASSSTSGYEQYF. DNA of the CDR3: TGTGCCAGCAGTTCCACTAGCGGCTACGAGCAGTACTTC.

This clonotype was observed many times. This chain joins TRBV2 and TRBJ1-5; the match to TRBD1 covers 7 bases. In germline, CDR1 is SNHLY, CDR2 FYNNEI. The length of the CDR3 is 16 residues. Trimming removed 8 bases from V and 4 bases from J; junction bases left unmatched: 14. CDR3 nucleotide sequence: TGTGCCAGCCCGCGGACAGGCCCGGAGGCGAATCAGCCCCAGCATTTT. Its translation: CASPRTGPEANQPQHF.

In its sample, this clonotype was seen many times. This chain connects TRBV4-2 to TRBJ2-1, with D unresolved. Germline CDR1 is LGHNA and CDR2 is YNFKEQ. The CDR3 runs to 12 residues. V was shortened by 1 base and J by 15 bases, with 13 bases between the two germline ends. CDR3 sequence: CASSQGNGGVFF. The CDR3 DNA follows: TGTGCCAGCAGCCAAGGGAACGGTGGGGTGTTCTTC.

This clonotype is large within its sample. V and J are TRBV5-6 and TRBJ1-6; D unresolved. From germline, CDR1 is SGHDT and CDR2 YYEEEE. Trimming pared 1 base from V and 0 bases from J, leaving 11 bases between. There are 17 residues in the CDR3. CDR3 amino acids: CASSLTLWSSYNSPLHF. The CDR3 nucleotides are TGTGCCAGCAGCTTGACCCTGTGGAGCTCCTATAATTCACCCCTCCACTTT.

At least ten counts were recorded for this clonotype. The gene calls are TRBV9 and TRBJ2-7; no definite D call. With 4 bases removed from V and 0 bases from J, the gap between germline ends came to 8 bases. This CDR3 is 13 amino acids long. Germline CDR1 is SGDLS and CDR2 is YYNGEE. CDR3 in amino acids: CASSPGGSYEQYF. For the CDR3, the DNA is TGTGCCAGCAGCCCCGGCGGCTCCTACGAGCAGTACTTC.

This clonotype was recorded at least ten times. This chain connects TRBV29-1 to TRBJ2-7; D ambiguous. CDR3 length: 11 residues. The ends were cut back, 7 bases at V and 3 bases at J, with 10 bases in the middle. Germline V lookup: CDR1 SQVTM, CDR2 ANQGSEA. The CDR3 spells CSARDGYEQYF. The CDR3, as DNA: TGCAGCGCCCGAGACGGCTACGAGCAGTACTTC.

This clonotype came up many times. DNA of the CDR3: TGCAGTGCGAGGCGGGCATTATTCGGAGGTGGTGAGCAGTTCTTC. Its protein is CSARRALFGGGEQFF. The chain joins TRBV20-1 to TRBJ2-1, with D possibly TRBD2 on 5 matching bases. With 6 bases removed from V and 9 bases from J, the gap between germline ends came to 24 bases. The CDR3 has 15 amino acids. Germline CDR1 reads DFQATT; CDR2 reads SNEGSKA (reference sequence).

This clonotype appeared many times. The chain recombines TRBV2 with TRBJ2-1, with 7 bases aligning to TRBD2. Germline CDR1 reads SNHLY; CDR2 reads FYNNEI. This CDR3 is 13 amino acids long. V lost 5 bases, J lost 4 bases, and 2 bases stayed unmatched. CDR3 protein: CASSTGGYNEQFF. CDR3 coding DNA: TGTGCCAGCAGTACCGGGGGGTACAATGAGCAGTTCTTC.

This clonotype was seen ten or more times. This chain uses TRBV3-1 with TRBJ2-1, with D possibly matching TRBD2 (6 bases). V was cut by 2 bases and J by 4 bases, with 12 bases left in between. This CDR3 spans 15 amino acids. The germline gives CDR1 LGHDT, CDR2 YNNKEL (reference sequence). CDR3 nucleotide sequence: TGTGCCAGCAGCCAAACCGGGAGCATTTACAATGAGCAGTTCTTC. Translation: CASSQTGSIYNEQFF.

This clonotype was detected ten times or more. This chain uses TRBV4-2 with TRBJ1-2; D not resolved. From germline, CDR1 is LGHNA and CDR2 YNFKEQ. CDR3 length equals 16 residues. The V and J ends lost 0 bases and 3 bases respectively, with 14 bases between them. Here the CDR3 reads CASSQEVATAYYGYTF. The CDR3 nucleotides read TGTGCCAGCAGCCAAGAGGTTGCTACCGCCTACTATGGCTACACCTTC.

This clonotype was counted many times. V is TRBV7-9 and J is TRBJ2-1; possible D gene TRBD2, 6 bases. Trimming left V 5 bases short and J 0 bases short, with 14 bases between. Per the germline V gene, CDR1 is SEHNR and CDR2 is FQNEAQ (reference sequence). CDR3 length: 16 residues. CDR3 loop: CASSPRLALSYNEQFF. DNA of the CDR3: TGTGCCAGCAGCCCTCGCCTAGCGCTCTCCTACAATGAGCAGTTCTTC.

This clonotype rates as medium-sized. J is TRBJ2-7 and V is TRBV12-3 or TRBV12-4, with D possibly being TRBD2 (6 bases). Trimming pared 7 bases from V and 4 bases from J, leaving 14 bases between. CDR3 size: 13 residues. The CDR3 loop is CASTFGLPYEQYF. The CDR3 DNA sequence: TGTGCCAGCACGTTTGGACTACCTTACGAGCAGTACTTC.

This clonotype occurred many times. The chain employs TRBV4-1 and TRBJ2-1; 10 nucleotides align to TRBD2. CDR3 length equals 17 residues. Germline values: CDR1 MGHRA, CDR2 YSYEKL. V dropped 1 base and J dropped 3; count of bases not matched to a gene: 6. As DNA, the CDR3 is TGCGCCAGCAGCCAAGTACTAGCGGGGAGGGACTACAATGAGCAGTTCTTC. It is translated as CASSQVLAGRDYNEQFF.

This clonotype was picked up many times. CDR3 residues: CASTSRQNDEQFF. The CDR3 DNA sequence: TGTGCCAGCACCTCACGACAGAATGATGAGCAGTTCTTC. This chain links TRBV7-9 with TRBJ2-1; possible D gene TRBD1, 5 bases. The CDR3 length is 13 residues. Germline V gene sequence: CDR1 SEHNR, CDR2 FQNEAQ (reference sequence). Trimming took 7 bases from V and 8 from J, leaving 15 bases between them.

The table lists this clonotype with many counts. This chain connects TRBV15 to TRBJ2-1, with 9 bases fitting TRBD2. Germline V CDR1 and CDR2: LNHNV, YYDKDF (reference sequence). J gave up 8 bases and V 3 bases, and 11 bases lay outside the gene matches. CDR3 length: 16 amino acids. Here the CDR3 reads CATSRWASGTGHEQFF. The CDR3 nucleotides are TGTGCCACCAGCAGGTGGGCTAGCGGGACTGGCCATGAGCAGTTCTTC.

In its sample, this clonotype ranks as medium-sized (0.01 to 0.1%). The V and J genes are TRBV28 and TRBJ1-4; the match to TRBD1 covers 8 bases. V lost 2 bases, J lost 6 bases, and 8 bases stayed unmatched. The CDR3 loop spans 16 amino acids. Per the germline V gene, CDR1 is MDHEN and CDR2 is SYDVKM. The CDR3 region has the DNA TGTGCCAGCAGTTTACCTGGCAGGGGGCGCGATGAAAAACTGTTTTTT. Its protein product is CASSLPGRGRDEKLFF.

Many counts were recorded for this clonotype. The chain has TRBV28 and TRBJ2-1; the D gene is possibly TRBD1 (12 bases). V was trimmed by 7 bases and J by 12 bases, leaving 37 bases between them. CDR1 is MDHEN and CDR2 is SYDVKM in the germline V gene. This CDR3 comprises 19 residues. The chain's CDR3 is CASTCWDRGRLAGLVGQFF. For the CDR3, the DNA is TGTGCCAGCACCTGTTGGGACAGGGGGCGACTAGCGGGATTGGTCGGGCAGTTCTTC.